This T cell receptor (beta chain) comes out of a study of blood T cell repertoires in COVID-19 (dated by TCRdb to the early 2020s). About the investigation overall: Samples covering the acute and convalescent phases of COVID-19 were provided by collaborators in the United States, Italy and Spain. The prospective study material was composed of cDNA or gDNA derived from T cells, B-cell-depleted T cells, or PBMCs. Deeply sampled blood TCRbeta repertoires from subjects exposed to, actively infected with, or recovered from COVID-19 were included in the dataset. The repertoires were released in a freely available public database intended as a resource for research on the immune response to SARS-CoV-2. Samples came from the ongoing ImmuneRACE study (first 160 participants) plus 1,254 subjects from 6 global collaborators. Nearly every sample came with metadata listing a de-identified subject ID, COVID-19 status, age in years and sex. Where available, HLA class I and class II types were taken from metadata supplied by the sample provider and were not determined by assay-based typing. The paper's findings and limits, for the study overall: Clinical and demographic metadata were provided uncurated, with the amount varying by source and participant.

From cysteine to phenylalanine, the CDR3 is 15 amino acids long. Kept here is only the CDR3 DNA, which spans 45 bases and is read in frame from base 1. Trimming takes 2 bases off V and 5 bases off J; junction bases not matched to a gene: 6. The germline V gene supplies CDR1 SGHVS and CDR2 FQNEAQ. Whole blood was collected in K2EDTA tubes by collaborating institutions according to the institutions' own protocols. For TCRbeta analysis, collaborators shipped samples in one of three forms: frozen whole blood, isolated PBMCs, or DNA extracted from either of those sample types. TCRbeta CDR3 regions were amplified from genomic DNA by means of the immunoSEQ Assay, a bias-controlled multiplex PCR. As for the authors' bioinformatics: Within the assay, amplification of reference gene primers was used to estimate how many nucleated cells each sample contained. Sequence reads were collapsed and filtered to measure the absolute abundance of every unique TCRbeta CDR3 rearrangement. For each sample, productive Simpson clonality was calculated as the square root of Simpson's diversity index across productive rearrangements. Held by TCRdb, this immuneACCESS table contains in-frame sequences only and omits some clones. Under half of the omission traces to an unresolved V gene where checked; the cause of the rest is unknown. V and J calls and clone size are given by that table; D and trimming were obtained from the DNA. The sample yields under 200,000 clones; 88% were counted once. Roughly 6% of the sample is held by the ten biggest clonotypes.

On this clone: The specificity of this receptor is unknown. Per-base quality was not reported, and no clone a single base away is much larger than it.

The sequence derives from a middle-aged man with active or convalescent COVID-19. The sequenced material came from peripheral blood. The chain links TRBV7-8 with TRBJ2-5; a stretch of 9 junction bases matches TRBD1. The CDR3: CASSLPGQGQETQYF. The base sequence is TGTGCCAGCAGCTTACCGGGACAGGGTCAGGAGACCCAGTACTTC.